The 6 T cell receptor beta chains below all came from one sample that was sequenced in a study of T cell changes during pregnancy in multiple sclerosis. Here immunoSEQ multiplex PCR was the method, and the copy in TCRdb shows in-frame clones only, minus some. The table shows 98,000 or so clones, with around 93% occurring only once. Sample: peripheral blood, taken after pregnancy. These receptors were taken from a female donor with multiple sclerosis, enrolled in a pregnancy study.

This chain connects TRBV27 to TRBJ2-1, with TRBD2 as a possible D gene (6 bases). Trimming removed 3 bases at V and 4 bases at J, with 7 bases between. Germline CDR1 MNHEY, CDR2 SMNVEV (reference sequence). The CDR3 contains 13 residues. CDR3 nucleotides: TGTGCCAGCAGTTTGGGGGGTTACAATGAGCAGTTCTTC. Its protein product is CASSLGGYNEQFF.

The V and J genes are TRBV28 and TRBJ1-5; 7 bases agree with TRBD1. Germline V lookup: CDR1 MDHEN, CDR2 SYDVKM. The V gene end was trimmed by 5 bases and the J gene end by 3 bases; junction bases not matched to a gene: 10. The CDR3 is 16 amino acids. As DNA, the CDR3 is TGTGCCAGCAGTCTCCAGGGGGAGGCCCTCAATCAGCCCCAGCATTTT. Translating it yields CASSLQGEALNQPQHF. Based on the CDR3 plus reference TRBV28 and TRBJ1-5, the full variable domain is DVKVTQSSRYLVKRTGEKVFLECVQDMDHENMFWYRQDPGLGLRLIYFSYDVKMKEKGDIPEGYSVSREKKERFSLILESASTNQTSMYLCASSLQGEALNQPQHFGDGTRLSIL.

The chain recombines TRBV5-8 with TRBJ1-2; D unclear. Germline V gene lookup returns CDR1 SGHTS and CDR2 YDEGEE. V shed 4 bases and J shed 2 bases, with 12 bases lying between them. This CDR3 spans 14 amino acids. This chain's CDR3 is CASSPPPRNYGYTF. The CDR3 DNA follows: TGTGCCAGCAGCCCCCCCCCTCGGAACTATGGCTACACCTTC.

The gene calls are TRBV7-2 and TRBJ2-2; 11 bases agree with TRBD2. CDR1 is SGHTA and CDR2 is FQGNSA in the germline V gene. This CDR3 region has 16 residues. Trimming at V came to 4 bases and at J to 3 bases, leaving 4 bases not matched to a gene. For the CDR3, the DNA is TGTGCCAGCAGCTGGCTAGCGGGAGGATACACCGGGGAGCTGTTTTTT. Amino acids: CASSWLAGGYTGELFF.

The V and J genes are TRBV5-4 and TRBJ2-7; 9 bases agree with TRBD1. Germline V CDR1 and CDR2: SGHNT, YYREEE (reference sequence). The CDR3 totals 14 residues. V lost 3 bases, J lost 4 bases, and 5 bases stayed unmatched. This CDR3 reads CASSWGTGPYEQYF. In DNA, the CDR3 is TGTGCCAGCAGCTGGGGGACAGGGCCTTACGAGCAGTACTTC.

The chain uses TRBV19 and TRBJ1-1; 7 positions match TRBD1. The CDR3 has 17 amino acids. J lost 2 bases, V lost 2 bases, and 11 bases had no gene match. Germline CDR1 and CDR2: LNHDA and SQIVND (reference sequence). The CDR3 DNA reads TGTGCCAGTAGTATACTCCCATCGCAGGGGGGTAACACTGAAGCTTTCTTT. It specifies CASSILPSQGGNTEAFF.